Below, 30 T cell receptor beta chains from the same sample are listed, as sequenced in a study of CD8+ T cells in alopecia areata. It was cDNA, reverse transcribed from extracted RNA, that served as the sequencing template. Some clones are missing from TCRdb's copy, which holds only in-frame ones; the method was immunoSEQ multiplex PCR. Of roughly 150,000 clones in the sample, around 50% were seen once. The source was CD8+ T cells sorted from blood, collected at week 0. These receptors were collected from a human donor with alopecia areata.

The gene calls are TRBV15 and TRBJ2-3; a weak D match, TRBD2 (5 bases). The CDR3 runs 15 residues. Germline-derived CDR1 and CDR2 are LNHNV and YYDKDF (reference sequence). Trimming cost V 0 bases and J 10 bases, with 17 bases left between them. For the CDR3, the DNA is TGTGCCACCAGCAGAGATATCCCTGGGGAGTTTTCGCAGTATTTT. Its protein product is CATSRDIPGEFSQYF.

V is TRBV29-1 and J is TRBJ2-1; D is unclear. The germline CDR1 and CDR2 sequences are SQVTM and ANQGSEA. CDR3 length: 11 amino acids. V lost 5 bases and J lost 5, with 7 bases in between. This CDR3 reads CSVLRDNEQFF. CDR3 DNA sequence: TGCAGCGTTCTTCGTGACAATGAGCAGTTCTTC.

This clone was seen more than once but under ten times. The chain is built from TRBV2 and TRBJ2-1; 9 bases match TRBD2. There are 15 residues in the CDR3. Germline V gene lookup returns CDR1 SNHLY and CDR2 FYNNEI. The trim removed 6 bases at V and 1 base at J, leaving 4 bases unmatched. The CDR3 DNA reads TGTGCCAGCAGGACACTAGCGGGTTCCTACAATGAGCAGTTCTTC. The encoded protein is CASRTLAGSYNEQFF.

The gene calls are TRBV4-3 and TRBJ2-1, with D unresolved. CDR1 is LGHNA and CDR2 is YSLEER in the germline V gene. The length of the CDR3 is 15 residues. Deletions cut 0 bases from V and 5 bases from J, with 11 bases between. In nucleotides, the CDR3 is TGCGCCAGCAGCCAAGATATGGGTCAAGACAATGAGCAGTTCTTC. Residues: CASSQDMGQDNEQFF.

V and J are TRBV4-3 and TRBJ1-1; D remains unclear. CDR3 length: 13 amino acids. CDR1 is LGHNA, CDR2 YSLEER, per germline. Trimming removed 2 bases from V and 3 bases from J, with 7 bases in between. This CDR3 is CASSQRVDTEAFF. As DNA, the CDR3 is TGCGCCAGCAGCCAAAGGGTGGACACTGAAGCTTTCTTT.

The table lists this clone with a few counts. V and J are TRBV7-9 and TRBJ1-4, with a possible D match to TRBD1 (6 bases). CDR1 is SEHNR and CDR2 is FQNEAQ in the germline V gene (reference sequence). This CDR3 has 13 amino acids. Trimming removed 2 bases from V and 7 bases from J, with 8 bases in between. CDR3 sequence reads: CASSLQGTEKLFF. The CDR3 DNA sequence: TGTGCCAGCAGCTTACAGGGGACTGAAAAACTGTTTTTT.

The chain combines TRBV7-9 with TRBJ2-1; the D gene is possibly TRBD2 (6 bases). In germline, CDR1 is SEHNR, CDR2 FQNEAQ (reference sequence). The CDR3 covers 16 residues. Trimming cost V 4 bases and J 5 bases, with 18 bases left between them. CDR3 sequence reads: CASSSTGVSGDNEQFF. As DNA, the CDR3 is TGTGCCAGCAGCTCTACGGGGGTATCCGGCGACAATGAGCAGTTCTTC.

This clone has only a few counts. This sample includes further DNA sequences coding for the same CDR3. The V and J genes are TRBV13 and TRBJ1-5; D remains unclear. CDR1 is PRHDT and CDR2 is FYEKMQ in the germline V gene (reference sequence). The ends were cut back, 3 bases at V and 3 bases at J, with 6 bases in the middle. The CDR3 has 13 residues. CDR3 DNA: TGTGCCAGCAGCTTGGGAAACAATCAGCCCCAGCATTTT. Translation: CASSLGNNQPQHF.

This clone was observed a handful of times. The chain combines TRBV4-3 with TRBJ1-2, with 10 bases matching TRBD1. CDR1 and CDR2 from the germline V gene are LGHNA and YSLEER. CDR3 length equals 15 residues. With V trimmed by 0 bases and J by 7 bases, 5 bases remained unmatched. CDR3 sequence: CASSQEVGQGTGYTF. CDR3 DNA: TGCGCCAGCAGCCAAGAAGTGGGACAGGGGACTGGCTACACCTTC.

This clone was picked up a small number of times. The V gene is TRBV10-3, the J gene TRBJ2-7; 7 bases line up with TRBD2. Unmatched junction bases numbered 2, after V lost 3 bases and J lost 3 bases. The germline V gene encodes CDR1 ENHRY and CDR2 SYGVKD. There are 13 residues in the CDR3. CDR3 sequence reads: CAISDWGGYEQYF. CDR3 DNA sequence: TGTGCCATCAGTGATTGGGGGGGCTACGAGCAGTACTTC.

This clone was detected a few times. The chain couples TRBV10-3 to TRBJ1-2, with TRBD1 as a possible D gene (6 bases). The CDR3 runs 12 residues. Deletions cut 6 bases from V and 7 bases from J, with 12 bases between. Looked up from germline, CDR1 is ENHRY and CDR2 is SYGVKD. CDR3 in amino acids: CAISGGLPGYTF. The CDR3 coding sequence is TGTGCCATCAGCGGGGGCCTTCCTGGCTACACCTTC.

The V gene is TRBV2, the J gene TRBJ1-3, with 7 nucleotides matching TRBD1. V shed 10 bases, J shed 1 base, and the junction held 1 base outside the gene matches. CDR1 and CDR2 (germline): SNHLY, FYNNEI. The length of the CDR3 is 12 residues. The CDR3 nucleotides read TGTGCCAACAGGGGTTCTGGAAACACCATATATTTT. Amino acid sequence: CANRGSGNTIYF.

The rearrangement joins TRBV2 to TRBJ2-7; unclear D gene. Germline V gene sequence: CDR1 SNHLY, CDR2 FYNNEI. The CDR3 has 14 amino acids. Trimming stripped 4 bases from V and 4 bases from J, with 14 bases between. The CDR3 DNA reads TGTGCCAGCAGTGTCCCGCGCAGCCTATACGAGCAGTACTTC. Translated: CASSVPRSLYEQYF.

The genes are TRBV30 and TRBJ1-5; TRBD1 might be the D (5 bases). Germline CDR1 reads GTSNPN; CDR2 reads SVGIG (reference sequence). The germline V and J ends were trimmed by 2 bases and 8 bases, with 16 bases remaining between them. The CDR3 is 14 amino acids. CDR3: CAWSSNRFLEPQHF. CDR3 nucleotide sequence: TGTGCCTGGAGTTCGAACAGGTTCTTGGAGCCCCAGCATTTT.

The V gene is TRBV7-9, the J gene TRBJ1-5; D possibly corresponds to TRBD1 (6 bases). This CDR3 is 17 amino acids long. V was shortened by 1 base and J by 0 bases, with 13 bases between the two germline ends. Germline CDR1 SEHNR, CDR2 FQNEAQ (reference sequence). The CDR3 sequence: CASSLVDSLNSNQPQHF. The CDR3 nucleotides are TGTGCCAGCAGCTTAGTGGACAGCTTGAATAGCAATCAGCCCCAGCATTTT.

The chain uses TRBV4-3 and TRBJ1-2, with D tentatively TRBD1 (5 bases). The V gene's germline CDR1 is LGHNA and CDR2 YSLEER. CDR3 size: 14 residues. Trimming left V 0 bases short and J 5 bases short, with 10 bases between. CDR3 bases: TGCGCCAGCAGCCAAGACGCAGGGCCATATGGCTACACCTTC. Its protein is CASSQDAGPYGYTF.

This clone was picked up a small number of times. Additional DNA sequences in this sample encode the identical CDR3. This chain connects TRBV30 to TRBJ1-1; tentative D call: TRBD1 (6 bases). The CDR3 length is 13 residues. Per germline, CDR1 GTSNPN and CDR2 SVGIG (reference sequence). The V end lost 0 bases, the J end lost 1 base, and 6 bases lay between the germline ends. The CDR3: CAWSVQGNTEAFF. The CDR3 coding sequence is TGTGCCTGGAGTGTACAGGGGAACACTGAAGCTTTCTTT.

The chain couples TRBV6-5 to TRBJ2-3, with TRBD2 matching 8 bases. Germline values: CDR1 MNHEY, CDR2 SVGAGI. The CDR3 is 13 residues long. With V trimmed by 8 bases and J by 2 bases, 3 bases remained unmatched. CDR3 bases: TGTGCCAGCGGCGGGGGGCCCACAGATACGCAGTATTTT. This translates into CASGGGPTDTQYF.

This clone was detected only a few times. The chain combines TRBV11-2 with TRBJ2-7; 7 bases align to TRBD1. Germline loops: CDR1 SGHAT, CDR2 FQNNGV. The V gene end was trimmed by 2 bases and the J gene end by 5 bases; junction bases not matched to a gene: 9. The CDR3 covers 15 residues. The CDR3 loop is CASSLSETGLNEQYF. The CDR3 DNA sequence: TGTGCCAGCAGCTTATCCGAGACAGGGTTAAACGAGCAGTACTTC.

The J gene is TRBJ2-7, the V gene TRBV7-6; TRBD1 matches at 8 bases. The trim removed 1 base at V and 5 bases at J, leaving 4 bases unmatched. Per the germline V gene, CDR1 is SGHVS and CDR2 is FNYEAQ. This CDR3 is 14 amino acids long. DNA for the CDR3: TGTGCCAGCAGCTTAGAGGGACAGGATAACGAGCAGTACTTC. The encoded protein is CASSLEGQDNEQYF.

V is TRBV4-3 and J is TRBJ1-5, with unresolved D. Trimming removed 0 bases from V and 4 bases from J, with 13 bases in between. From germline, CDR1 is LGHNA and CDR2 YSLEER. This CDR3 comprises 16 residues. The CDR3 sequence: CASSQDMSPHNQPQHF. The DNA for the CDR3 is TGCGCCAGCAGCCAAGATATGTCGCCCCATAATCAGCCCCAGCATTTT.

The chain combines TRBV6-5 with TRBJ2-1; D gene ambiguous. CDR1 and CDR2 from the germline V gene are MNHEY and SVGAGI. V dropped 4 bases and J dropped 4 bases, with 5 bases sitting between them. The CDR3 covers 12 residues. CDR3 in DNA: TGTGCCAGCAGTTCGGCATACAATGAGCAGTTCTTC. Translation gives CASSSAYNEQFF.

This sequence joins TRBV4-3 and TRBJ1-1; the D gene is possibly TRBD1 (6 bases). V was shortened by 1 base and J by 1 base, with 10 bases between the two germline ends. The CDR3 totals 15 residues. Germline CDR1 LGHNA, CDR2 YSLEER. The CDR3 DNA is TGCGCCAGCAGCCAAGGGTGGACAGCGAACACTGAAGCTTTCTTT. Protein product: CASSQGWTANTEAFF.

The chain joins TRBV9 to TRBJ2-7; D gene ambiguous. V was trimmed by 0 bases and J by 6 bases, leaving 10 bases between them. The CDR3 is made up of 13 amino acids. CDR1 is SGDLS and CDR2 is YYNGEE in the germline V gene. CDR3 sequence (DNA): TGTGCCAGCAGCGTAGGCCCAATAACCGAGCAGTACTTC. Translated: CASSVGPITEQYF.

This clone appeared a few times. The genes are TRBV13 and TRBJ2-5; 12 nucleotides match TRBD2. Germline loops: CDR1 PRHDT, CDR2 FYEKMQ (reference sequence). This CDR3 region has 16 residues. V shed 1 base and J 3 bases; nucleotides not matched to a gene: 3. The CDR3 sequence: CASSLVASGGEETQYF. The CDR3 bases are TGTGCCAGCAGCTTAGTGGCTAGCGGGGGGGAAGAGACCCAGTACTTC.

This clone has a handful of counts. The chain couples TRBV2 to TRBJ2-1; D gene ambiguous. V was cut by 8 bases and J by 7 bases, with 9 bases left in between. The CDR3 is 11 residues long. The germline V gene encodes CDR1 SNHLY and CDR2 FYNNEI. CDR3 protein: CASPYRNEQFF. The CDR3 bases are TGTGCCAGCCCGTACCGGAATGAGCAGTTCTTC.

This clone showed up just a few times. The rearrangement uses TRBV7-3 and TRBJ2-2, with D perhaps matching TRBD1 (6 bases). The germline CDR1 and CDR2 sequences are SGHTA and FQGTGA. The CDR3 consists of 17 residues. V was trimmed by 2 bases and J by 4 bases, leaving 17 bases between them. The CDR3 bases are TGTGCCAGCAGCTTATCCCCCGCAGGGGCCTTCACCGGGGAGCTGTTTTTT. This encodes CASSLSPAGAFTGELFF.

CDR3 coding DNA: TGTGCCTGGACCCTCCCAGGGGGAAACTATGGCTACACCTTC. Protein: CAWTLPGGNYGYTF. V usage is TRBV30 and J usage is TRBJ1-2; TRBD1 matches 7 bases. CDR1 and CDR2 (germline): GTSNPN, SVGIG (reference sequence). The V gene end was trimmed by 4 bases and the J gene end by 2 bases; junction bases not matched to a gene: 7. The CDR3 covers 14 residues.

This chain connects TRBV29-1 to TRBJ2-5, with TRBD2 matching 7 bases. Germline V gene sequence: CDR1 SQVTM, CDR2 ANQGSEA. The CDR3 length is 13 residues. The V segment lost 7 bases and the J segment 5 bases; nucleotides outside the gene matches: 10. The DNA for the CDR3 is TGCAGCGCCATTCTCGGGAGGCGGGAGACCCAGTACTTC. Protein: CSAILGRRETQYF.

This clone was recorded a few times. The chain recombines TRBV12-5 with TRBJ1-1, with 8 bases identical to TRBD1. V was pared by 2 bases and J by 5 bases, with 7 bases of the junction left unmatched. The CDR3 runs to 15 residues. CDR1 and CDR2 (germline): LGHNT, FRNRAP. CDR3 region: CASGLFQGARTEAFF. CDR3 sequence (DNA): TGTGCTAGTGGTTTGTTCCAGGGGGCCCGGACTGAAGCTTTCTTT.